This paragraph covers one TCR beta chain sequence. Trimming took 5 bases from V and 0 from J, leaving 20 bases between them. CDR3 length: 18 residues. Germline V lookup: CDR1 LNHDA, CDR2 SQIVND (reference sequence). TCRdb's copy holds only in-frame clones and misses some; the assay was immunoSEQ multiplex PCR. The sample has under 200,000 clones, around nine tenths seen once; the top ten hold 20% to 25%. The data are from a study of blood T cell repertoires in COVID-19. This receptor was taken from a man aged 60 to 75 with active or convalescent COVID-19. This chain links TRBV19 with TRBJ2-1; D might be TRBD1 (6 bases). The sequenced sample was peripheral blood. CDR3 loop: CASSWVGRRGSSYNEQFF. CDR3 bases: TGTGCCAGTAGTTGGGTAGGGAGAAGGGGGAGCTCCTACAATGAGCAGTTCTTC.